Listed below are T cell receptor beta chains from one sample, sequenced in a study of T-cell memory formation after mild COVID-19. One entry per CDR3 protein results from TCRdb running MiXCR on the 5' RACE reads. The sample lists around 300,000 distinct CDR3 sequences; roughly an eighth were seen once. Sequenced: PBMCs or a T cell subset sorted from them (not recorded which). Receptors originate from a man aged 18-30 years who had mild COVID-19 (a few samples of this study predate the infection). Cell type and time point are not known. Both conserved end residues are part of each CDR3. The D gene is left open where the match is weak. Rows may omit the clone size; those that give it use once, few, many or a size class.

TRBV6-6,TRBJ2-1,16,.,.,TGTGCCAGCAGACAGACCGGGACAACGGTATACAATGAGCAGTTCTTC,CASRQTGTTVYNEQFF
TRBV10-3,TRBJ2-1,16,TRBD2,.,TGTGCCACCCGACTAGCGGGGATACGCTCCTACAATGAGCAGTTCTTC,CATRLAGIRSYNEQFF
TRBV20-1,TRBJ2-5,15,TRBD2,many,TGCAGTGCTAGTCCCCGCGTAGCGGGGAAAGAGACCCAGTACTTC,CSASPRVAGKETQYF
TRBV20-1,TRBJ2-7,17,TRBD2,.,TGCAGTGCTAGAGATCCACATGAGACTAGCGGGGACTACGAGCAGTACTTC,CSARDPHETSGDYEQYF
TRBV4-1,TRBJ1-6,12,.,.,TGCGCCAGCAGCCAAATCCGTTCACCCCTCCACTTT,CASSQIRSPLHF
TRBV3-2,TRBJ2-5,13,.,few,TGTGCCAGCAGCCCCGGATTTGAAGAGACCCAGTACTTC,CASSPGFEETQYF
TRBV5-1,TRBJ2-1,14,TRBD1,.,TGCGCCAGCAGCGTGAGGGGGCCTGGGAATGAGCAGTTCTTC,CASSVRGPGNEQFF
TRBV7-3,TRBJ1-2,15,TRBD1,few,TGTGCCAGCAGCTTCGAACCGACAGGGGGCTATGGCTACACCTTC,CASSFEPTGGYGYTF
TRBV12-3/TRBV12-4,TRBJ1-6,13,TRBD1,few,TGTGCCAGCAGCGGGACAGCCAATTCACCCCTCCACTTT,CASSGTANSPLHF
TRBV20-1,TRBJ2-6,15,TRBD1,.,TGCAGTGCTAGTAGGACAGGGGTTGGGGCCAACGTCCTGACTTTC,CSASRTGVGANVLTF
TRBV2,TRBJ2-6,15,.,many,TGTGCCAGCAGTGAAACAAGGGCTGGGGCCAACGTCCTGACTTTC,CASSETRAGANVLTF
TRBV7-9,TRBJ2-1,15,.,.,TGTGCCAGCAGTCGCGGCGGGGATCCGGGCAATGAGCAGTTCTTC,CASSRGGDPGNEQFF
TRBV7-8,TRBJ2-7,16,.,.,TGTGCCAGCACCCGAGAGGTGGGGCGGGGACCCTACGAGCAGTACTTC,CASTREVGRGPYEQYF
TRBV12-3/TRBV12-4,TRBJ1-4,15,.,.,TGTGCCAGCAAGAGCCGGCGGGGTATGAGTGAAAAACTGTTTTTT,CASKSRRGMSEKLFF
TRBV4-3,TRBJ2-3,17,TRBD1,.,TGCGCCAGCAGCCAACTTACCGGGACAGGGGTCACAGATACGCAGTATTTT,CASSQLTGTGVTDTQYF
TRBV9,TRBJ2-3,16,TRBD2,.,TGTGCCAGCAGCGTAGGAGCTAGCGGTAGCACAGATACGCAGTATTTT,CASSVGASGSTDTQYF